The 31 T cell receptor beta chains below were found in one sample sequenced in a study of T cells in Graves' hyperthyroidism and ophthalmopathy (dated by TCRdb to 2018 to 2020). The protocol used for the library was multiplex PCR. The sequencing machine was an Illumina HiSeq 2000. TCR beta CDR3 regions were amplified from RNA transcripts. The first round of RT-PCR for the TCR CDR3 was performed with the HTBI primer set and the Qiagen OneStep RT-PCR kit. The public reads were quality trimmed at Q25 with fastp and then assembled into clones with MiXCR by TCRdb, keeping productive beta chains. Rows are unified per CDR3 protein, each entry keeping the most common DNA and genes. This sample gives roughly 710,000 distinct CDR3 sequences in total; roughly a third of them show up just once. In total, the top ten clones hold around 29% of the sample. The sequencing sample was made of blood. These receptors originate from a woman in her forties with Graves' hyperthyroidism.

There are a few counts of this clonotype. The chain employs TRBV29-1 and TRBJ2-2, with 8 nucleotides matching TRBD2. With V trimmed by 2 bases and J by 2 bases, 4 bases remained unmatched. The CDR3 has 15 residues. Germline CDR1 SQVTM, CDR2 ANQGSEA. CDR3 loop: CSVEYLAGNTGELFF. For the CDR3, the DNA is TGCAGCGTTGAATACCTAGCGGGTAACACCGGGGAGCTGTTTTTT.

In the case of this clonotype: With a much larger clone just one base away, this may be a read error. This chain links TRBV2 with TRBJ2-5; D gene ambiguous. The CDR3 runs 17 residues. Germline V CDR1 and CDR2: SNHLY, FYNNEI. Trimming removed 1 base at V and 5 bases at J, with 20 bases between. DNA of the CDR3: TGTGCCAGCAGTGAAGTTACCGGGCCCCGAACTACGGAGACCCAGTACTTC. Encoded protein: CASSEVTGPRTTETQYF.

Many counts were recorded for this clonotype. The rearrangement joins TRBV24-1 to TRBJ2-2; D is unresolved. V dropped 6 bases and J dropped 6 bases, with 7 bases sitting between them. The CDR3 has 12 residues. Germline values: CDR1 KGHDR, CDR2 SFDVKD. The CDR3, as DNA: TGTGCCACCAGTTTTACGGCCGGGGAGCTGTTTTTT. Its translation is CATSFTAGELFF.

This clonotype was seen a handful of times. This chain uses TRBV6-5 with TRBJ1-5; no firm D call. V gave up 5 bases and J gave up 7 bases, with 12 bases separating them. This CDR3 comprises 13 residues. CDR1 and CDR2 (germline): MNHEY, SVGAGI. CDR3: CASSRTEEQPQHF. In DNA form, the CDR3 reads TGTGCCAGCAGTCGGACGGAGGAACAGCCCCAGCATTTT.

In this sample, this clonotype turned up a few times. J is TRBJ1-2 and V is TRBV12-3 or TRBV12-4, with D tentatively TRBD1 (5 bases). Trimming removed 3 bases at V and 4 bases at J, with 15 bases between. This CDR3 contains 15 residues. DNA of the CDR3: TGTGCCAGCAGTTTCGACCGTCGACAGCTCTATGGCTACACCTTC. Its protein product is CASSFDRRQLYGYTF.

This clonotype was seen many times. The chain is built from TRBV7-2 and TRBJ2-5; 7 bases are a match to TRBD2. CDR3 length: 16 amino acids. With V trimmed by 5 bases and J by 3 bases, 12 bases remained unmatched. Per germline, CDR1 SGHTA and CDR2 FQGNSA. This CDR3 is CASSRGGSAGEETQYF. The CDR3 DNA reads TGTGCCAGCAGCCGGGGTGGGTCGGCGGGAGAAGAGACCCAGTACTTC.

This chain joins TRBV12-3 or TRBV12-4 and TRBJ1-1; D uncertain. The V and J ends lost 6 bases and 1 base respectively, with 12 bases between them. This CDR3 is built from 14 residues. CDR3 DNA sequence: TGTGCCAGCAGCCGCCTTCTACAGAACACTGAAGCTTTCTTT. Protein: CASSRLLQNTEAFF.

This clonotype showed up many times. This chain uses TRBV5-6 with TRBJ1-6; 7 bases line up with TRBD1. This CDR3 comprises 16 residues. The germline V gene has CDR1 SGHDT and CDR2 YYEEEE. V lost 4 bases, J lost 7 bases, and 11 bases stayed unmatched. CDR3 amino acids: CASSDYSGGRNSPLHF. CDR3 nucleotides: TGTGCCAGCAGCGACTACTCAGGGGGTCGAAATTCACCCCTCCACTTT.

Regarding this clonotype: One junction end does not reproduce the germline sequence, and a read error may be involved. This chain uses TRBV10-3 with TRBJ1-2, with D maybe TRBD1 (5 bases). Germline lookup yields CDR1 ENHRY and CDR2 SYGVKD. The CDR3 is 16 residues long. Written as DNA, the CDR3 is TGTGCCATCAGAGGACAATTCTTGTCATTTGGCTATGACTACACCTTC. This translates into CAIRGQFLSFGYDYTF.

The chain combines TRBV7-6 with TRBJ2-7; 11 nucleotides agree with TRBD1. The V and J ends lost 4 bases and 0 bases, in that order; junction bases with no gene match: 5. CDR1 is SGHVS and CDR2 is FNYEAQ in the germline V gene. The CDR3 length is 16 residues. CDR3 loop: CASSWEGTGGSYEQYF. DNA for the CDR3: TGTGCCAGCAGCTGGGAAGGGACAGGGGGCTCCTACGAGCAGTACTTC.

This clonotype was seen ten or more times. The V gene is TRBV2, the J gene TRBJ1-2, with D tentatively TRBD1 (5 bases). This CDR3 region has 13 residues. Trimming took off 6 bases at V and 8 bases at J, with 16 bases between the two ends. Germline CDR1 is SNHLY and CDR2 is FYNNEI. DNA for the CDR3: TGTGCCAGCAGCCAGTGGGGGTTCCGGGGCTACACCTTC. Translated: CASSQWGFRGYTF.

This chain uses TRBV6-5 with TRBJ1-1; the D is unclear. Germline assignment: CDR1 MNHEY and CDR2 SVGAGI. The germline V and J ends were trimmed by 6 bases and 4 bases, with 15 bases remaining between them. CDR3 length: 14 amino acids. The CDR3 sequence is CASSPTGGFTEAFF. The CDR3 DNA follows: TGTGCCAGCAGCCCCACGGGAGGGTTCACTGAAGCTTTCTTT.

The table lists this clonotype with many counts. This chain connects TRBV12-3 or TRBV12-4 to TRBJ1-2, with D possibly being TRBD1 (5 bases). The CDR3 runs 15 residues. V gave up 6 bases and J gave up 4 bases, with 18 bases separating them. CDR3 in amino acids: CASRSIAGAGYGYTF. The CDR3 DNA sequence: TGTGCCAGCAGATCTATCGCCGGGGCTGGCTATGGCTACACCTTC.

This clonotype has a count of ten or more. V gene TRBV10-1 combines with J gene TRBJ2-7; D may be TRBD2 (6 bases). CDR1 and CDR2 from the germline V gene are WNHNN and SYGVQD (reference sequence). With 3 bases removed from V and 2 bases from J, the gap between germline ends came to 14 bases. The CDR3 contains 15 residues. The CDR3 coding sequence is TGCGCCAGCAGTGATTCTCTCAGGACTACCTACGAGCAGTACTTC. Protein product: CASSDSLRTTYEQYF.

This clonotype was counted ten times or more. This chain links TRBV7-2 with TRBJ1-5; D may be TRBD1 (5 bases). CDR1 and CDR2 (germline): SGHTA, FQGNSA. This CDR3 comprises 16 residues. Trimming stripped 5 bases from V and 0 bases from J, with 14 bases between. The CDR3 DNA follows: TGTGCCAGCAGCCAAGTGGACAAGAGTAGCAATCAGCCCCAGCATTTT. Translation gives CASSQVDKSSNQPQHF.

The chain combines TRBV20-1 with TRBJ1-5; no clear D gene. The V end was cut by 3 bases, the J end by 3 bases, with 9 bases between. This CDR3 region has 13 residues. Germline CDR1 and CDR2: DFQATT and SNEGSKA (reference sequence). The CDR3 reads CSASRASNQPQHF. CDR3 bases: TGCAGTGCTAGTAGGGCGTCCAATCAGCCCCAGCATTTT.

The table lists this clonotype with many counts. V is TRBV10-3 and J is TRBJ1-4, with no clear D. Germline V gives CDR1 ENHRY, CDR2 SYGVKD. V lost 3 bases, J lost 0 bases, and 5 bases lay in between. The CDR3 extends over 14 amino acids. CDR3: CAISDSSTNEKLFF. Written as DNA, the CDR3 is TGTGCCATCAGTGACTCCTCAACTAATGAAAAACTGTTTTTT.

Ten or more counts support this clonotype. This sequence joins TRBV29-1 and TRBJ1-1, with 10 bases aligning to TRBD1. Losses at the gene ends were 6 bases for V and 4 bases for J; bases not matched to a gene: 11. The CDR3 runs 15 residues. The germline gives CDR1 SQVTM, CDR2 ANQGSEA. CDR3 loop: CSVVPGQGFGTEAFF. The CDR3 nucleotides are TGCAGCGTCGTCCCGGGACAGGGGTTTGGCACTGAAGCTTTCTTT.

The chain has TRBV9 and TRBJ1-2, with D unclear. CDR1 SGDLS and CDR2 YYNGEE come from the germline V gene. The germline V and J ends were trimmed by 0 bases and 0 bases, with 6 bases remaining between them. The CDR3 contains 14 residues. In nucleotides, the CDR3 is TGTGCCAGCAGCGTAGGGGCCGCTAACTATGGCTACACCTTC. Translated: CASSVGAANYGYTF.

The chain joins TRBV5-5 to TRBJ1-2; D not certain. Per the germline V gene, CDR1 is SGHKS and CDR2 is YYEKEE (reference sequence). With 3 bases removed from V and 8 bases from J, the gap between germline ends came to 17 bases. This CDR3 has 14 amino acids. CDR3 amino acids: CASSSLAGLRGYTF. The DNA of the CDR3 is TGTGCCAGCAGCTCCCTCGCGGGGTTGAGAGGCTACACCTTC. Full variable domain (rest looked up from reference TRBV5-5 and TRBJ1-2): DAGVTQSPTHLIKTRGQQVTLRCSPISGHKSVSWYQQVLGQGPQFIFQYYEKEERGRGNFPDRFSARQFPNYSSELNVNALLLGDSALYLCASSSLAGLRGYTFGSGTRLTVV.

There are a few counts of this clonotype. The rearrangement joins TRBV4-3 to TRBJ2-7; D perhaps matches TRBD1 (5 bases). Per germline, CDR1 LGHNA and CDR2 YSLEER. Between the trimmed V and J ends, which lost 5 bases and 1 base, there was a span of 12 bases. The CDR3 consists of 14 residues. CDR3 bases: TGCGCCAGCAGCTCCCATGACAGTTCCTACGAGCAGTACTTC. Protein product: CASSSHDSSYEQYF.

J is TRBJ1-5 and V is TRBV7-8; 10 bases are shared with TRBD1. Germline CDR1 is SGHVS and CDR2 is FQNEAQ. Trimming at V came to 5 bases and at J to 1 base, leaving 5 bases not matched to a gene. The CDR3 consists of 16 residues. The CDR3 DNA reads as TGTGCCAGCAGCCAGACAGGGGGCGCGAGCAATCAGCCCCAGCATTTT. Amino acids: CASSQTGGASNQPQHF. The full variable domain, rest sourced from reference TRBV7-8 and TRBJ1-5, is GAGVSQSPRYKVAKRGQDVALRCDPISGHVSLFWYQQALGQGPEFLTYFQNEAQLDKSGLPSDRFFAERPEGSVSTLKIQRTQQEDSAVYLCASSQTGGASNQPQHFGDGTRLSIL.

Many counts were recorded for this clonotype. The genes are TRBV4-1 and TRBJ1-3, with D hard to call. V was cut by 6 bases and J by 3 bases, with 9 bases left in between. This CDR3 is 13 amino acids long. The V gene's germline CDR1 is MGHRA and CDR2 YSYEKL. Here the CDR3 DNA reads TGCGCCAGCAGTTTGACCCTTGGAAACACCATATATTTT. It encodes CASSLTLGNTIYF.

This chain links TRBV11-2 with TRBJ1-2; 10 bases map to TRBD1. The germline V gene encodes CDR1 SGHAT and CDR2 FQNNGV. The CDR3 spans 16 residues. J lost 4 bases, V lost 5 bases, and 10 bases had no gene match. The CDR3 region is CASSALDRGRRYGYTF. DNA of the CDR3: TGTGCCAGCAGCGCCTTAGACAGGGGGCGTCGCTATGGCTACACCTTC.

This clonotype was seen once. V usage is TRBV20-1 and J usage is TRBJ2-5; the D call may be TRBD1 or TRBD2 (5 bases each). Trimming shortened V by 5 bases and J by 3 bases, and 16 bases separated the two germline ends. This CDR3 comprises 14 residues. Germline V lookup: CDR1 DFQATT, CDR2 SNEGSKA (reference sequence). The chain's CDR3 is CSARRGPGKETQYF. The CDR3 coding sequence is TGCAGTGCTCGTCGGGGCCCGGGGAAAGAGACCCAGTACTTC.

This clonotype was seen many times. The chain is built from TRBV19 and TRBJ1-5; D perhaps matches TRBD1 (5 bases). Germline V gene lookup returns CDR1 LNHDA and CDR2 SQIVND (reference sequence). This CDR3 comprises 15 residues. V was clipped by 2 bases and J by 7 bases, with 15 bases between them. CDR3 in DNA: TGTGCCAGTAGTATATCGGGGACGCCGAGACAGCCCCAGCATTTT. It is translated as CASSISGTPRQPQHF.

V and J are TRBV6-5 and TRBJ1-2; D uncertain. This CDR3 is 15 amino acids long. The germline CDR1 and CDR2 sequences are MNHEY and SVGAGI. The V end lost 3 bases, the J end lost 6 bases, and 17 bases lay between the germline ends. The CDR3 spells CASSYHPPVGHGYTF. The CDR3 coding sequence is TGTGCCAGCAGTTATCACCCCCCAGTAGGGCATGGCTACACCTTC.

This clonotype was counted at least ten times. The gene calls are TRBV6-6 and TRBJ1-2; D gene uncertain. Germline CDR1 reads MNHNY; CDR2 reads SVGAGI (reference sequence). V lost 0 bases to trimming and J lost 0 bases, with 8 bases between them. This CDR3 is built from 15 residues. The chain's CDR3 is CASSYSRTANYGYTF. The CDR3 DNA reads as TGTGCCAGCAGTTACTCGAGAACAGCTAACTATGGCTACACCTTC.

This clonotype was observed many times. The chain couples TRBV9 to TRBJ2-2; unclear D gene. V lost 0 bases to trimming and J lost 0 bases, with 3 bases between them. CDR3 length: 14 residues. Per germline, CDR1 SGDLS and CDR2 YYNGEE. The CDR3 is CASSVGANTGELFF. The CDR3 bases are TGTGCCAGCAGCGTAGGGGCGAACACCGGGGAGCTGTTTTTT.

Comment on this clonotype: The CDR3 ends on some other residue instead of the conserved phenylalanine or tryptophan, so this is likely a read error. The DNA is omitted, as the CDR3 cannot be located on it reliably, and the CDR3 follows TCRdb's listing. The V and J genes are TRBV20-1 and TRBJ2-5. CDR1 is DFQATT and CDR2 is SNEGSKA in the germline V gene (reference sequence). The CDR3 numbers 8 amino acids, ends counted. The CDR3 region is CSAINPYV.

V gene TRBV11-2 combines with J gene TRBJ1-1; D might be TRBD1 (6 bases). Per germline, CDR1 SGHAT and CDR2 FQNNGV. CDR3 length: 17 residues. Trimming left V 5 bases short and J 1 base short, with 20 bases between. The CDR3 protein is CASSIRTTGRGNTEAFF. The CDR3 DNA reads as TGTGCCAGCAGCATACGAACGACAGGAAGGGGGAACACTGAAGCTTTCTTT.